Shown below are 16 T cell receptor beta chains from a single sample sequenced in a study of OX40 agonist ivuxolimab in advanced cancers. Here immunoSEQ multiplex PCR was the method, and the copy in TCRdb shows in-frame clones only, minus some. The data show some 34,000 clones, 85% to 90% seen once. The material sequenced was CD4+ or CD8+ T cells sorted from blood, taken in a trial of the OX40 agonist ivuxolimab. All receptors derive from an adult with an advanced solid tumor such as melanoma, head and neck, liver or kidney cancer.

V is TRBV9 and J is TRBJ1-5; weak D call: TRBD1 (5 bases). There are 14 residues in the CDR3. In germline, CDR1 is SGDLS, CDR2 YYNGEE. V gave up 4 bases and J gave up 2 bases, with 10 bases separating them. The CDR3 region is CASSQKGGNQPQHF. The CDR3 bases are TGTGCCAGCAGCCAGAAAGGGGGCAATCAGCCCCAGCATTTT.

The rearrangement joins TRBV19 to TRBJ2-7; possibly TRBD1 for D (6 bases). With 6 bases removed from V and 3 bases from J, the gap between germline ends came to 15 bases. The CDR3 length is 14 residues. Germline values: CDR1 LNHDA, CDR2 SQIVND (reference sequence). CDR3 nucleotides: TGTGCCAGTAGCCTCTCGGGACATAGCTACGAGCAGTACTTC. Its protein product is CASSLSGHSYEQYF.

The gene calls are TRBV19 and TRBJ2-7; 7 bases agree with TRBD2. The CDR3 has 16 residues. V lost 3 bases, J lost 1 base, and 9 bases stayed unmatched. The germline gives CDR1 LNHDA, CDR2 SQIVND (reference sequence). CDR3 sequence reads: CASSMAGAPLSYEQYF. CDR3 in DNA: TGTGCCAGTAGTATGGCGGGAGCCCCTTTATCCTACGAGCAGTACTTC.

The chain carries TRBV7-9 and TRBJ2-1, with 7 nucleotides matching TRBD1. In germline, CDR1 is SEHNR, CDR2 FQNEAQ (reference sequence). This CDR3 is 16 amino acids long. V lost 2 bases to trimming and J lost 2 bases; unmatched junction nucleotides: 6. CDR3 protein: CASSLTQGPPYNEQFF. CDR3 nucleotides: TGTGCCAGCAGCTTAACACAGGGGCCTCCCTACAATGAGCAGTTCTTC. The full variable domain, with the rest looked up from reference TRBV7-9 and TRBJ2-1, is DTGVSQNPRHKITKRGQNVTFRCDPISEHNRLYWYRQTLGQGPEFLTYFQNEAQLEKSRLLSDRFSAERPKGSFSTLEIQRTEQGDSAMYLCASSLTQGPPYNEQFFGPGTRLTVL.

The chain carries TRBV5-1 and TRBJ2-3; D gene ambiguous. There are 12 residues in the CDR3. The V gene's germline CDR1 is SGHRS and CDR2 YFSETQ. Trimming left V 2 bases short and J 5 bases short, with 6 bases between. The CDR3 nucleotides are TGCGCCAGCAGCTTCCTGGGAGATACGCAGTATTTT. As protein: CASSFLGDTQYF.

The chain has TRBV7-3 and TRBJ2-3; maybe TRBD1 (6 bases). Germline V gives CDR1 SGHTA, CDR2 FQGTGA. V gave up 5 bases and J gave up 2 bases, with 11 bases separating them. The CDR3 runs 14 residues. This CDR3 is CASSLGQYTDTQYF. The CDR3 bases are TGTGCCAGCAGCCTTGGACAGTACACAGATACGCAGTATTTT.

This chain uses TRBV7-9 with TRBJ2-2; 8 bases match TRBD2. The length of the CDR3 is 16 residues. Germline values: CDR1 SEHNR, CDR2 FQNEAQ (reference sequence). Trimming removed 2 bases from V and 3 bases from J; junction bases left unmatched: 5. This CDR3 is CASSLPRGEHTGELFF. CDR3 DNA: TGTGCCAGCAGCTTACCGCGGGGGGAGCACACCGGGGAGCTGTTTTTT.

The chain recombines TRBV29-1 with TRBJ2-5; 14 nucleotides match TRBD2. The junction had 13 bases not matched to a gene; V was cut back by 3 bases and J by 1 base. The CDR3 loop spans 19 amino acids. Germline assignment: CDR1 SQVTM and CDR2 ANQGSEA. The CDR3 sequence is CSVEGTSGSMSIPQETQYF. The DNA of the CDR3 is TGCAGCGTTGAGGGGACTAGCGGGAGTATGAGTATCCCCCAAGAGACCCAGTACTTC.

V and J are TRBV7-3 and TRBJ2-7, with 13 bases lining up with TRBD2. Germline trimming cut 4 bases from V and 0 bases from J; bases unmatched to any gene: 6. The CDR3 runs 17 residues. CDR1 is SGHTA and CDR2 is FQGTGA in the germline V gene. DNA for the CDR3: TGTGCCAGCAGCTCGGGACTAGCGGGACCACTCTCCTACGAGCAGTACTTC. This codes for CASSSGLAGPLSYEQYF.

J is TRBJ2-3 and V is TRBV2, with TRBD1 matching over 8 bases. CDR3 size: 16 residues. V lost 5 bases and J lost 2; bases outside the gene matches: 9. Germline CDR1 and CDR2: SNHLY and FYNNEI. This CDR3 reads CASSMDRDLPTDTQYF. In nucleotides, the CDR3 is TGTGCCAGCAGTATGGACAGGGACCTCCCCACAGATACGCAGTATTTT. Complete variable domain (other parts from reference TRBV2 and TRBJ2-3): EPEVTQTPSHQVTQMGQEVILRCVPISNHLYFYWYRQILGQKVEFLVSFYNNEISEKSEIFDDQFSVERPDGSNFTLKIRSTKLEDSAMYFCASSMDRDLPTDTQYFGPGTRLTVL.

This chain uses TRBV11-2 with TRBJ2-1; D perhaps matches TRBD2 (6 bases). Per germline, CDR1 SGHAT and CDR2 FQNNGV. CDR3 length equals 16 residues. V was pared by 5 bases and J by 2 bases, with 16 bases between. The CDR3 coding sequence is TGTGCCAGCAGCCCCGTTGGCCGGGAGCCCTACAATGAGCAGTTCTTC. Its translation is CASSPVGREPYNEQFF.

This chain connects TRBV28 to TRBJ2-7, with D unclear. This CDR3 is 12 amino acids long. V lost 4 bases to trimming and J lost 6 bases, with 10 bases between them. CDR1 and CDR2 from the germline V gene are MDHEN and SYDVKM. This CDR3 reads CASSSDLAEQYF. The CDR3 region has the DNA TGTGCCAGCAGTTCAGACCTTGCCGAGCAGTACTTC.

The chain joins TRBV19 to TRBJ2-2; TRBD1 matches 11 bases. The CDR3 has 15 amino acids. J was trimmed by 5 bases and V by 4 bases; bases with no gene match: 3. The germline gives CDR1 LNHDA, CDR2 SQIVND (reference sequence). The CDR3 reads CASSRDRGLTGELFF. CDR3 coding DNA: TGTGCCAGTAGTAGGGACAGGGGGTTAACCGGGGAGCTGTTTTTT.

This clone was seen once. The genes are TRBV5-5 and TRBJ1-3; tentatively, D is TRBD1 (5 bases). Germline V lookup: CDR1 SGHKS, CDR2 YYEKEE (reference sequence). The V and J ends lost 5 bases and 8 bases respectively, with 23 bases between them. This CDR3 has 16 residues. CDR3 sequence: CASRETATAFRDTIYF. As DNA, the CDR3 is TGTGCCAGCAGAGAGACAGCGACGGCATTTAGGGACACCATATATTTT.

V gene TRBV30 combines with J gene TRBJ2-1, with a weak D call TRBD2 (5 bases). The CDR3 runs to 16 residues. The V and J ends lost 5 bases and 7 bases respectively, with 24 bases between them. Per germline, CDR1 GTSNPN and CDR2 SVGIG (reference sequence). The CDR3 DNA reads as TGTGCCTGGTCTGAGGGAGCCCCCACCTTCGAGAATGAGCAGTTCTTC. The encoded protein is CAWSEGAPTFENEQFF.

The J gene is TRBJ2-1, the V gene TRBV4-1; 16 nucleotides align to TRBD2. This CDR3 contains 19 residues. Germline V CDR1 and CDR2: MGHRA, YSYEKL. Trimming took 0 bases from V and 6 from J; bases not matched to a gene: 8. CDR3 amino acids: CASSQEGLAGGPLGNEQFF. The CDR3 coding sequence is TGCGCCAGCAGCCAAGAGGGACTAGCGGGAGGGCCTTTAGGCAATGAGCAGTTCTTC.